The 21 T cell receptor beta chains below were found in one sample sequenced in a study of T cell responses to AZD1222 COVID-19 vaccine. Repertoires were generated with immunoSEQ multiplex PCR, while TCRdb's copy carries only in-frame clones and drops some. The table has around 130,000 clones, roughly 85% seen once. Sequenced here: peripheral blood, sampled on day 0 of AZD1222 vaccination. The receptors here all came from an adult in good health.

This clone was picked up a small number of times. The rearrangement uses TRBV9 and TRBJ1-1; 8 bases line up with TRBD1. The CDR3 consists of 14 residues. V lost 0 bases and J lost 6; bases outside the gene matches: 4. Germline CDR1 is SGDLS and CDR2 is YYNGEE. The chain's CDR3 is CASSVAYRGAEAFF. In DNA, the CDR3 is TGTGCCAGCAGCGTAGCTTACAGGGGGGCTGAAGCTTTCTTT.

The CDR3 spells CSASDMVGEKLFF. Here the CDR3 DNA reads TGCAGTGCTAGTGACATGGTGGGTGAAAAACTGTTTTTT. The chain combines TRBV20-1 with TRBJ1-4; D gene unclear. Trimming stripped 3 bases from V and 7 bases from J, with 12 bases between. Per germline, CDR1 DFQATT and CDR2 SNEGSKA (reference sequence). This CDR3 region has 13 residues.

The rearrangement uses TRBV29-1 and TRBJ2-5; 8 bases are a match to TRBD1. CDR1 is SQVTM and CDR2 is ANQGSEA in the germline V gene. The CDR3 sequence is 17 residues long. The J segment lost 0 bases and the V segment lost 3 bases, leaving 12 bases of the junction unmatched. DNA for the CDR3: TGCAGCGTTGAGAGAGACAGGGGTCAAGGGTACCAAGAGACCCAGTACTTC. The encoded protein is CSVERDRGQGYQETQYF.

The V gene is TRBV2, the J gene TRBJ2-4; 13 positions match TRBD2. With V trimmed by 8 bases and J by 2 bases, 3 bases remained unmatched. This CDR3 is 15 amino acids long. Germline CDR1 SNHLY, CDR2 FYNNEI. The CDR3 nucleotides read TGTGCCAGCGGACTAGCGGGAGTAACCAAAAACATTCAGTACTTC. Protein product: CASGLAGVTKNIQYF.

This chain connects TRBV29-1 to TRBJ1-1, with D possibly being TRBD1 (5 bases). The V gene's germline CDR1 is SQVTM and CDR2 ANQGSEA. The CDR3 contains 12 residues. The germline V and J ends were trimmed by 3 bases and 4 bases, with 9 bases remaining between them. This chain's CDR3 is CSVEGGGTEAFF. For the CDR3, the DNA is TGCAGCGTTGAGGGGGGAGGCACTGAAGCTTTCTTT. Variable domain in full (rest from reference TRBV29-1 and TRBJ1-1): SAVISQKPSRDICQRGTSLTIQCQVDSQVTMMFWYRQQPGQSLTLIATANQGSEATYESGFVIDKFPISRPNLTFSTLTVSNMSPEDSSIYLCSVEGGGTEAFFGQGTRLTVV.

J is TRBJ1-1 and V is TRBV5-1, with D possibly matching TRBD1 (5 bases). Germline CDR1 SGHRS, CDR2 YFSETQ. CDR3 length: 13 residues. With 2 bases removed from V and 1 base from J, the gap between germline ends came to 6 bases. The CDR3 spells CASSFGANTEAFF. In DNA, the CDR3 is TGCGCCAGCAGCTTTGGGGCGAACACTGAAGCTTTCTTT.

This chain uses TRBV7-9 with TRBJ2-4; the match to TRBD2 covers 8 bases. Germline trimming cut 5 bases from V and 6 bases from J; bases unmatched to any gene: 9. There are 15 residues in the CDR3. Germline-derived CDR1 and CDR2 are SEHNR and FQNEAQ (reference sequence). The CDR3 region has the DNA TGTGCCAGCAGCCTAACGGGACTAGGGCTAAACATTCAGTACTTC. Its protein product is CASSLTGLGLNIQYF.

CDR3 coding DNA: TGTGCCAGCAGCTTAGGAGGAAAATCGGGCTGGTACTTC. It yields the protein CASSLGGKSGWYF. This sequence joins TRBV7-9 and TRBJ2-5; D gene uncertain. Between the trimmed V and J ends, which lost 1 base and 13 bases, there was a span of 16 bases. Germline lookup yields CDR1 SEHNR and CDR2 FQNEAQ (reference sequence). The CDR3 runs 13 residues.

This chain joins TRBV18 and TRBJ2-1; D remains ambiguous. Trimming took off 3 bases at V and 0 bases at J, with 9 bases between the two ends. This CDR3 has 15 amino acids. Germline V gives CDR1 KGHSH, CDR2 LQKENI. CDR3 sequence: CASSPTENSYNEQFF. In DNA form, the CDR3 reads TGTGCCAGCTCACCGACCGAAAACTCCTACAATGAGCAGTTCTTC.

This chain joins TRBV21-1 and TRBJ1-5. TRBV21-1 is reported as a pseudogene. CDR3 size: 15 residues. CDR3: CASSKLGTSNQPQHF. The DNA for the CDR3 is TGTGCCAGCAGCAAACTTGGGACCAGCAATCAGCCCCAGCATTTT.

The chain joins TRBV6-4 to TRBJ2-1; 12 nucleotides line up with TRBD2. After removal of 5 bases from V and 0 bases from J, the junction contained 11 bases not matched to a gene. Germline values: CDR1 MRHNA, CDR2 SNTAGT. The CDR3 has 19 amino acids. The CDR3 sequence: CASSLELAGGRSSYNEQFF. The DNA for the CDR3 is TGTGCCAGCAGTCTCGAGCTAGCGGGGGGGCGTAGCTCCTACAATGAGCAGTTCTTC.

The DNA of the CDR3 is TGTGCCAGCAGCCCCCGGACAGGCTTCTATGGCTACACCTTC. Amino acid sequence: CASSPRTGFYGYTF. The chain carries TRBV7-9 and TRBJ1-2; 7 bases align to TRBD1. CDR3 length equals 14 residues. Germline trimming cut 5 bases from V and 4 bases from J; bases unmatched to any gene: 7. The germline CDR1 and CDR2 sequences are SEHNR and FQNEAQ (reference sequence).

The rearrangement links TRBV6-5 to TRBJ2-7, with D perhaps TRBD2 (6 bases). Germline V gene sequence: CDR1 MNHEY, CDR2 SVGAGI. V gave up 4 bases and J gave up 3 bases, with 16 bases separating them. The CDR3 is made up of 15 amino acids. The CDR3 sequence: CASSFRDFAGYEQYF. CDR3 in DNA: TGTGCCAGCAGTTTCCGGGACTTCGCCGGCTACGAGCAGTACTTC.

This chain joins TRBV4-2 and TRBJ1-6, with 9 bases matching TRBD1. This CDR3 contains 16 residues. The germline CDR1 and CDR2 sequences are LGHNA and YNFKEQ. V lost 3 bases and J lost 5; bases outside the gene matches: 5. This chain's CDR3 is CASSQIRTGDNSPLHF. The CDR3, as DNA: TGTGCCAGCAGCCAGATCCGGACAGGGGATAATTCACCCCTCCACTTT.

CDR3: CASSSGQGIEGYTF. CDR3 bases: TGTGCCAGCAGCTCCGGACAGGGGATAGAAGGCTACACCTTC. The rearrangement joins TRBV7-2 to TRBJ1-2, with 9 nucleotides matching TRBD1. The germline gives CDR1 SGHTA, CDR2 FQGNSA. This CDR3 comprises 14 residues. Unmatched junction bases numbered 8, after V lost 4 bases and J lost 8 bases.

The rearrangement uses TRBV12-3 or TRBV12-4 and TRBJ1-1; D is unclear. There are 12 residues in the CDR3. V dropped 2 bases and J dropped 6 bases, with 7 bases sitting between them. The chain's CDR3 is CASSLPGAEAFF. The CDR3 DNA sequence: TGTGCCAGCAGTTTACCCGGCGCTGAAGCTTTCTTT.

CDR3 region: CASSGGQGGNSPLHF. The DNA for the CDR3 is TGTGCCAGCAGCGGGGGACAGGGAGGAAATTCACCCCTCCACTTT. The chain combines TRBV28 with TRBJ1-6; 9 bases match TRBD1. V dropped 6 bases and J dropped 7; count of bases not matched to a gene: 7. This CDR3 is 15 amino acids long. The V gene's germline CDR1 is MDHEN and CDR2 SYDVKM.

The V call is TRBV19, the J call TRBJ1-1; D unclear. Germline CDR1 is LNHDA and CDR2 is SQIVND (reference sequence). The V and J ends lost 1 base and 2 bases respectively, with 2 bases between them. The CDR3 has 12 amino acids. The CDR3 sequence: CASSIVNTEAFF. The CDR3 DNA reads TGTGCCAGTAGTATAGTCAACACTGAAGCTTTCTTT. The full variable domain, rest sourced from reference TRBV19 and TRBJ1-1, is DGGITQSPKYLFRKEGQNVTLSCEQNLNHDAMYWYRQDPGQGLRLIYYSQIVNDFQKGDIAEGYSVSREKKESFPLTVTSAQKNPTAFYLCASSIVNTEAFFGQGTRLTVV.

The V and J genes are TRBV18 and TRBJ2-1; TRBD2 is a possible D gene (5 bases). Germline V gene lookup returns CDR1 KGHSH and CDR2 LQKENI. This CDR3 comprises 13 residues. V lost 0 bases and J 7 bases, leaving 7 bases between the germline ends. CDR3 DNA sequence: TGTGCCAGCTCACCACCAACGGGAAATGAGCAGTTCTTC. Its translation is CASSPPTGNEQFF.

V gene TRBV9 combines with J gene TRBJ2-5; D gene ambiguous. Trimming took 0 bases from V and 1 from J, leaving 13 bases between them. There are 16 residues in the CDR3. Germline lookup yields CDR1 SGDLS and CDR2 YYNGEE. DNA for the CDR3: TGTGCCAGCAGCGTAGGCACGCGGAACATCCAAGAGACCCAGTACTTC. Translated, it gives CASSVGTRNIQETQYF.

The chain employs TRBV20-1 and TRBJ1-2; perhaps TRBD1 as D (5 bases). Looked up from germline, CDR1 is DFQATT and CDR2 is SNEGSKA (reference sequence). Trimming took 3 bases from V and 8 from J, leaving 10 bases between them. The CDR3 is 11 residues long. CDR3 nucleotide sequence: TGCAGTGCTAGGCAGGGCCAAGGCTACACCTTC. Translated, it gives CSARQGQGYTF.